One sample yielded the 7 T cell receptor beta chains listed below, sequenced in a study of shared clonotypes between healthy human individuals. Method: immunoSEQ multiplex PCR; TCRdb's copy keeps in-frame clones and lacks some. The table lists around 2,000,000 clones, around 95% of them singletons. The sample was naive CD4+ T cells sorted from blood. The subset denotes: CD45RA+ positively selected. The receptors here all came from a man aged 18 to 29 in good health.

The chain couples TRBV7-8 to TRBJ2-3; D gene ambiguous. The germline V and J ends were trimmed by 2 bases and 1 base, with 4 bases remaining between them. This CDR3 is built from 13 residues. Per germline, CDR1 SGHVS and CDR2 FQNEAQ. The CDR3 DNA reads TGTGCCAGCAGCTTACCAGGCACAGATACGCAGTATTTT. It is translated as CASSLPGTDTQYF.

The chain uses TRBV7-2 and TRBJ2-3, with TRBD2 matching over 7 bases. Germline loops: CDR1 SGHTA, CDR2 FQGNSA. Germline trimming cut 5 bases from V and 6 bases from J; bases unmatched to any gene: 2. The CDR3 extends over 12 amino acids. The CDR3 protein is CASSQGGDTQYF. The CDR3 DNA reads as TGTGCCAGCAGCCAGGGAGGGGATACGCAGTATTTT. The variable domain in full, with the rest retrieved from reference TRBV7-2 and TRBJ2-3, is GAGVSQSPSNKVTEKGKDVELRCDPISGHTALYWYRQSLGQGLEFLIYFQGNSAPDKSGLPSDRFSAERTGGSVSTLTIQRTQQEDSAVYLCASSQGGDTQYFGPGTRLTVL.

This chain links TRBV7-3 with TRBJ1-1; unclear D gene. The CDR3 contains 13 residues. Trimming removed 1 base at V and 1 base at J, with 4 bases between. The germline CDR1 and CDR2 sequences are SGHTA and FQGTGA. This chain's CDR3 is CASSLKRNTEAFF. The CDR3 DNA sequence: TGTGCCAGCAGCTTAAAGAGGAACACTGAAGCTTTCTTT.

The count of this clone is one. The rearrangement uses TRBV28 and TRBJ1-1; D uncertain. V was shortened by 5 bases and J by 6 bases, with 13 bases between the two germline ends. The V gene's germline CDR1 is MDHEN and CDR2 SYDVKM. The CDR3 runs to 13 residues. The CDR3 is CASSAGRPPEAFF. The CDR3 DNA sequence: TGTGCCAGCAGTGCAGGACGCCCACCTGAAGCTTTCTTT.

The V call is TRBV19, the J call TRBJ2-3; D perhaps matches TRBD1 (5 bases). This CDR3 contains 13 residues. V was trimmed by 2 bases and J by 6 bases, leaving 9 bases between them. Germline V CDR1 and CDR2: LNHDA, SQIVND (reference sequence). CDR3: CASSITGADTQYF. CDR3 nucleotide sequence: TGTGCCAGTAGTATAACAGGAGCGGATACGCAGTATTTT.

The chain uses TRBV30 and TRBJ2-1; D is ambiguous. This CDR3 comprises 11 residues. Trimming took off 4 bases at V and 8 bases at J, with 9 bases between the two ends. CDR1 is GTSNPN, CDR2 SVGIG, per germline (reference sequence). Here the CDR3 reads CAWKQFHEQFF. The DNA for the CDR3 is TGTGCCTGGAAGCAGTTTCATGAGCAGTTCTTC. Full variable domain (remainder filled in from reference TRBV30 and TRBJ2-1): SQTIHQWPATLVQPVGSPLSLECTVEGTSNPNLYWYRQAAGRGLQLLFYSVGIGQISSEVPQNLSASRPQDRQFILSSKKLLLSDSGFYLCAWKQFHEQFFGPGTRLTVL.

This clone was observed a single time. The V call is TRBV5-1, the J call TRBJ1-1; 7 positions match TRBD1. V gave up 2 bases and J gave up 4 bases; unmatched junction bases: 11. Germline loops: CDR1 SGHRS, CDR2 YFSETQ. The CDR3 is 16 residues long. The CDR3 coding sequence is TGCGCCAGCAGCTTACGGCCCAATGACAGGGCCACTGAAGCTTTCTTT. Translated: CASSLRPNDRATEAFF.